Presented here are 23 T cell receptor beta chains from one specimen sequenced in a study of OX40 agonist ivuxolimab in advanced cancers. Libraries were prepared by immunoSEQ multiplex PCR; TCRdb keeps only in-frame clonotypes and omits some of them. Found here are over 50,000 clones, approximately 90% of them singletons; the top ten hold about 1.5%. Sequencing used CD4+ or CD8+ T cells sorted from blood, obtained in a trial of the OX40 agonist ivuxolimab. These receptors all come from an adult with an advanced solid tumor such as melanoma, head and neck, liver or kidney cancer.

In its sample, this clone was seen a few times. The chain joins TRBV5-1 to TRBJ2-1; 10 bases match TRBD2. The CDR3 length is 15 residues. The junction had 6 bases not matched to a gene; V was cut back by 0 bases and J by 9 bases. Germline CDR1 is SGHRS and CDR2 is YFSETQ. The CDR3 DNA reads TGCGCCAGCAGCTTGGCAGCTAGCGGGGGCGGTGAGCAGTTCTTC. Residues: CASSLAASGGGEQFF.

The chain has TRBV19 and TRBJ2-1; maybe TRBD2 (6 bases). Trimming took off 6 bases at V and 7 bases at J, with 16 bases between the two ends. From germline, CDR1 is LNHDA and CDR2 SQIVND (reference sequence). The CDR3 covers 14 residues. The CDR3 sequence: CASSSIRRENEQFF. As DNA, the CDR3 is TGTGCCAGTAGCTCAATTAGACGGGAGAATGAGCAGTTCTTC.

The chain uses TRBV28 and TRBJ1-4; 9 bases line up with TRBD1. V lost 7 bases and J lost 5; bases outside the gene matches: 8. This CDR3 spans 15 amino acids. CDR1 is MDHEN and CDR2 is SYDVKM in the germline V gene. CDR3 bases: TGTGCCAGCAAAGGAGCCGGGACAGGGAATGAAAAACTGTTTTTT. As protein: CASKGAGTGNEKLFF.

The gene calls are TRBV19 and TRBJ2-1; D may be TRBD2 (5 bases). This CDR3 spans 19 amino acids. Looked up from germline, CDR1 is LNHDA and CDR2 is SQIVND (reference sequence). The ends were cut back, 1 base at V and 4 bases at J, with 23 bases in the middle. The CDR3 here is CASSIGRGIPLRGYNEQFF. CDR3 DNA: TGTGCCAGTAGTATAGGACGAGGGATTCCCTTGAGAGGATACAATGAGCAGTTCTTC.

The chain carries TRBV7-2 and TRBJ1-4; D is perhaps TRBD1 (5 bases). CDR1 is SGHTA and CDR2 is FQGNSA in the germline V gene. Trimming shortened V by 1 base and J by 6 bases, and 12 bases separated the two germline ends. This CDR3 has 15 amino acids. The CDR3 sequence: CASSLVAGVDEKLFF. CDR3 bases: TGTGCCAGCAGCTTAGTGGCGGGGGTCGATGAAAAACTGTTTTTT.

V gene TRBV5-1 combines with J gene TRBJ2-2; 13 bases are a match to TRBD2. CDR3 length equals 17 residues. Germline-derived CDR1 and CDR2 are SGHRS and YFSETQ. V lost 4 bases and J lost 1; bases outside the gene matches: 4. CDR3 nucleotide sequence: TGCGCCAGCAGCGCAGGGACTAGCGGGAAGAACACCGGGGAGCTGTTTTTT. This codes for CASSAGTSGKNTGELFF.

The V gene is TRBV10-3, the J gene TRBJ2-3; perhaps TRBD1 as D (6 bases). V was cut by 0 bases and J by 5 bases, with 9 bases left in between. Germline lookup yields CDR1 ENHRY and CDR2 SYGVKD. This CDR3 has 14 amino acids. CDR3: CAISESTGQDTQYF. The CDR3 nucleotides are TGTGCCATCAGTGAGTCGACAGGACAAGATACGCAGTATTTT.

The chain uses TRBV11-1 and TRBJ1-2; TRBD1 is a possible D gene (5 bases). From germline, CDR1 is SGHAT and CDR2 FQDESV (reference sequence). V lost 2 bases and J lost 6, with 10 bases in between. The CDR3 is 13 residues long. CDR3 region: CASSLSRGNGYTF. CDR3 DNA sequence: TGTGCCAGCAGCTTAAGTAGGGGCAATGGCTACACCTTC.

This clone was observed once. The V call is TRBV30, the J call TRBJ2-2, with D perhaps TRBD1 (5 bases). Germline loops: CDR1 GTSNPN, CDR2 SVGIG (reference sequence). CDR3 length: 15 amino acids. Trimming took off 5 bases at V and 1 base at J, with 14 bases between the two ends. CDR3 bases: TGTGCCTGGCGACGGGTAGGGGAGAACACCGGGGAGCTGTTTTTT. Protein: CAWRRVGENTGELFF.

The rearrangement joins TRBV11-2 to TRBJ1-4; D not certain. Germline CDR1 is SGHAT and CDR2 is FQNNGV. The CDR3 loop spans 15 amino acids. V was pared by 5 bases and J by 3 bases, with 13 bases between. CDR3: CASSPSRGANEKLFF. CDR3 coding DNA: TGTGCCAGCAGCCCCTCCCGCGGGGCTAATGAAAAACTGTTTTTT.

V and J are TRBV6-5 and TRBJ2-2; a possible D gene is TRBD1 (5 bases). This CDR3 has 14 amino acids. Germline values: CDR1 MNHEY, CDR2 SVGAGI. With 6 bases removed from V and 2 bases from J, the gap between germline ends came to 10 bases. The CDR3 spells CASRTAPNTGELFF. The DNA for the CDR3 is TGTGCCAGCAGGACAGCTCCTAACACCGGGGAGCTGTTTTTT.

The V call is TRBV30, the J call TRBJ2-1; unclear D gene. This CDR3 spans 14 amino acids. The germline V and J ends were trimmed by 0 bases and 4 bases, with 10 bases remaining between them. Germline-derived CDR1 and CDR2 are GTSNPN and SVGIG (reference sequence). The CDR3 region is CAWSVLSSYNEQFF. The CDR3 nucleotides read TGTGCCTGGAGTGTACTGTCGTCTTACAATGAGCAGTTCTTC. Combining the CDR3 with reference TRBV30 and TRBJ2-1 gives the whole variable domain SQTIHQWPATLVQPVGSPLSLECTVEGTSNPNLYWYRQAAGRGLQLLFYSVGIGQISSEVPQNLSASRPQDRQFILSSKKLLLSDSGFYLCAWSVLSSYNEQFFGPGTRLTVL.

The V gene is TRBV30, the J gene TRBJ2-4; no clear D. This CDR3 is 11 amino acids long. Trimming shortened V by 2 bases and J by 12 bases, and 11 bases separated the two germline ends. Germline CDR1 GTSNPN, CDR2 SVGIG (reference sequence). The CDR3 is CAWSTSNAQYF. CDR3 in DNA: TGTGCCTGGAGTACCTCAAATGCTCAGTACTTC.

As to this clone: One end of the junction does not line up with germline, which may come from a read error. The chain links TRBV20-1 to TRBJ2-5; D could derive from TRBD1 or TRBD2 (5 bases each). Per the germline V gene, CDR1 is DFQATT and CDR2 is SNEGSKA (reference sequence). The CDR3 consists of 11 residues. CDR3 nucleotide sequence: TGCAGTGCCAGAGGGGCGGAGACCCAGTACTTC. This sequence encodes CSARGAETQYF.

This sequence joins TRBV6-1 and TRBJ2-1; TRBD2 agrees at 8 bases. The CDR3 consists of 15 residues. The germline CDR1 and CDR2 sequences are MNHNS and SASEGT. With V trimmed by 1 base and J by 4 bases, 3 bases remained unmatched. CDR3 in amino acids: CASSEVAGSYNEQFF. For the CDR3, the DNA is TGTGCCAGCAGTGAAGTAGCGGGGTCATACAATGAGCAGTTCTTC.

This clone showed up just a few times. As DNA, the CDR3 is TGCGCCAGCAGCTTGAATGGGAACACCGGGGAGCTGTTTTTT. It is translated as CASSLNGNTGELFF. The chain uses TRBV5-1 and TRBJ2-2; D is uncertain. The CDR3 runs to 14 residues. V gave up 1 base and J gave up 1 base, with 5 bases separating them. Germline V gene sequence: CDR1 SGHRS, CDR2 YFSETQ.

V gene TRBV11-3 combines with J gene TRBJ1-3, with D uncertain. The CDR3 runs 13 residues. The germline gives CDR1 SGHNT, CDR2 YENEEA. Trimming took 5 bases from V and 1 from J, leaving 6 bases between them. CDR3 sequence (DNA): TGTGCCAGCAGCATGGGGTCTGGAAACACCATATATTTT. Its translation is CASSMGSGNTIYF.

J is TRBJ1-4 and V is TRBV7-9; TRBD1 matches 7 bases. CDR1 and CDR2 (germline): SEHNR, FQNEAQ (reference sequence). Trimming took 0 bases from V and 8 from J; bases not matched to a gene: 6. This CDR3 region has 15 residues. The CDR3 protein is CASSLAGGAGEKLFF. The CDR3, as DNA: TGTGCCAGCAGCTTAGCAGGGGGCGCAGGGGAAAAACTGTTTTTT.

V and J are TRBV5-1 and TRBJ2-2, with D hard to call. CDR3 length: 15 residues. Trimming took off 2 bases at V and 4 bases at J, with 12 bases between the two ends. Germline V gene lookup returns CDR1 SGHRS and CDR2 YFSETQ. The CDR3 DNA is TGCGCCAGCAGCTTATTAGTTTGGGGCACCGGGGAGCTGTTTTTT. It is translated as CASSLLVWGTGELFF.

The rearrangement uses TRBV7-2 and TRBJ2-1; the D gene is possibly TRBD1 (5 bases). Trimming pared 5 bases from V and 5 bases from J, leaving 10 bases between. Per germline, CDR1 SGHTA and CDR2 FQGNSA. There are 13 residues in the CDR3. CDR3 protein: CASSRSGHNEQFF. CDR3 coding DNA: TGTGCCAGCAGCCGCTCAGGGCACAATGAGCAGTTCTTC.

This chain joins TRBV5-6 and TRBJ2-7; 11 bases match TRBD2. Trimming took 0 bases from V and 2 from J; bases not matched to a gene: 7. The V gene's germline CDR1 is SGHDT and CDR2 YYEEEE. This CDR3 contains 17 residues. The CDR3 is CASSLAKLAGGTYEQYF. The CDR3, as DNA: TGTGCCAGCAGCTTGGCCAAGCTAGCGGGGGGCACCTACGAGCAGTACTTC.

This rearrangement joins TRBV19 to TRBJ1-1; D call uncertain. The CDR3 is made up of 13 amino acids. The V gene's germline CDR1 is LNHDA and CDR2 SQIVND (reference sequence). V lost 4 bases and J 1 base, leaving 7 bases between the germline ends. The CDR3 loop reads CASSKAWNTEAFF. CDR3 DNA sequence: TGTGCCAGTAGTAAAGCATGGAACACTGAAGCTTTCTTT. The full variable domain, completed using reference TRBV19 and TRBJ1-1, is DGGITQSPKYLFRKEGQNVTLSCEQNLNHDAMYWYRQDPGQGLRLIYYSQIVNDFQKGDIAEGYSVSREKKESFPLTVTSAQKNPTAFYLCASSKAWNTEAFFGQGTRLTVV.

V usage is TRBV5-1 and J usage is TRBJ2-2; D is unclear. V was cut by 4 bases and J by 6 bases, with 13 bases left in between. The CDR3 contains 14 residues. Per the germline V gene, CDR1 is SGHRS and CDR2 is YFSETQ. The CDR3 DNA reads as TGCGCCAGCAGCCTAGGCGCGACATCCGGGGAGCTGTTTTTT. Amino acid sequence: CASSLGATSGELFF.